This TCR beta chain was recorded in a study of tacrolimus-resistant gene-edited T cells for transplant recipients (dated by TCRdb to about 2020). For the wider study: Using TCRbeta sequencing, clonality and clone numbers were compared between expanded FKBP12 knockout and unedited CMV-specific T cell products. To rule out clonal outgrowth driven by transformation after gene editing, repertoire sequencing was carried out as a safety check. Two donors were sequenced, each contributing one unedited and one FKBP12 knockout CMV-specific T cell product.

Study-wide conclusions, independent of this receptor: Repertoires from different donors showed no Morisita similarity, whereas knockout and unedited products from the same donor showed high similarity. It was concluded by the authors that the TCRbeta repertoire was not drastically skewed by gene editing and that excessive clonal expansion was not caused by gene editing. The repertoire comparisons shown in Figure 5 were based on n = 2. Knockout and unedited products had comparable clonality, top-10 clone read coverage, and total clone numbers.

CDR1 and CDR2 (MDHEN, SYDVKM) derive from the germline V gene. The CDR3 covers 11 residues, taking in both the cysteine and the phenylalanine. Of the read, only the CDR3 DNA is kept; its 33 bases are in frame from base 1. V loses 3 bases of germline sequence and J loses 10 bases, and the interval between the two ends is 9 bases. Genomic DNA served as the input for TCRbeta sequencing, which was run through the immunoSEQ service. The paper's data handling went like this. Repertoires were analyzed with immunoSEQ ANALYZER 3.0, and Morisita similarity, clonality, top-10 clone coverage and total clone counts were computed. Clonality was put on a scale on which 1 meant a monoclonal product and lower values meant a more diverse product. Entries here come from immuneACCESS through TCRdb and include only in-frame sequences with V and J called. Some clones fail to appear in such tables; in the studies checked, an unresolved V gene covers under half of the shortfall, and the cause of the remainder is unknown. That table gives V, J and clone size, and the DNA gave D and trimming. The sample table contains about 850 clones; only one count was recorded for about 38% of them. Together, the top ten hold about three quarters of the sample.

Reading the label with the study, this specimen's treatment or condition is: CRISPR-Cas9 RNP knockout of FKBP12 using synthetic sgRNA#2. PBMCs were stimulated for approximately six hours with overlapping CMV pp65 and IE-1 peptide pools before enrichment with an IFNgamma secretion assay kit. On day 7, FKBP12 knockout was carried out by electroporation of Cas9 ribonucleoprotein with an Amaxa 4D-Nucleofector. Enriched CMV-specific T cells were expanded in culture with recombinant human IL-7 and IL-15. Before being cryopreserved, the T cell products spent more than 20 days in culture. After activation, CMV-specific T cells were enriched from PBMCs based on IFNgamma secretion. Each ribonucleoprotein complex consisted of recombinant Streptococcus pyogenes Cas9 protein that had been precomplexed with FKBP12-specific sgRNA. Synthetic sgRNA#2 was chosen for later experiments because it was the most effective guide and the GMP-preferred guide.

This clone qualifies as medium-sized (0.01 to 0.1%). No base-level quality is on record; no much larger clone is a single base apart. The sequences come from a CMV-specific product grown in culture, collected from cells with FKBP12 knockout. The cell subset or site label on this specimen signifies: expanded CMV-specific T cell product isolated by IFNgamma secretion after CMV peptide stimulation. The chain links TRBV28 with TRBJ1-1; the D segment cannot be called with confidence. The TCR sequence derives from a human donor in good health, a blood donor. The nucleotides read TGTGCCAGCAGTTTCACCGGCAGAGCTTTCTTT. It codes for CASSFTGRAFF.